These 20 T cell receptor beta chains were all obtained from the same sample, sequenced in a study of neurological immune-mediated disorders. Indicated time point: longitudinal time-point 3. TCRdb re-called the 5' RACE reads through MiXCR, storing one row per CDR3 protein. The sample lists 53,000 or so distinct CDR3 sequences; 7% to 9% were seen once. Specimen: PBMCs. The origin of the receptors is a middle-aged woman in good health.

This clonotype was counted ten times or more. V and J are TRBV6-2 or TRBV6-3 and TRBJ2-7; 9 nucleotides align to TRBD1. Germline-derived CDR1 and CDR2 are MNHEY and SVGEGT. This CDR3 contains 15 residues. Unmatched junction bases numbered 14, after V lost 9 bases and J lost 5 bases. CDR3 bases: TGTGCCAGTCGACGTAGGGACAGGGAAACCCACGAGCAGTACTTC. It is translated as CASRRRDRETHEQYF.

The chain employs TRBV6-6 and TRBJ2-2; 9 nucleotides line up with TRBD1. The ends lost 4 bases at V and 3 bases at J; junction bases unmatched: 6. From germline, CDR1 is MNHNY and CDR2 SVGAGI (reference sequence). CDR3 length equals 16 residues. CDR3 protein: CASSLTGGRDTGELFF. Written as DNA, the CDR3 is TGTGCCAGCAGTTTGACAGGGGGTCGGGACACCGGGGAGCTGTTTTTT.

This clonotype was detected many times. This chain uses TRBV20-1 with TRBJ2-3, with D possibly matching TRBD1 (6 bases). The CDR3 length is 15 residues. Germline lookup yields CDR1 DFQATT and CDR2 SNEGSKA (reference sequence). V dropped 2 bases and J dropped 0 bases, with 12 bases sitting between them. In DNA form, the CDR3 reads TGCAGTGCTAGAAAGGGACATACTAGCACAGATACGCAGTATTTT. Translated: CSARKGHTSTDTQYF.

This clonotype was recorded at least ten times. This chain connects TRBV7-7 to TRBJ2-4; 10 positions match TRBD2. The CDR3 is made up of 19 amino acids. The V and J ends lost 1 base and 1 base, in that order; junction bases with no gene match: 10. CDR1 SSHAT and CDR2 FNYEAQ come from the germline V gene (reference sequence). The CDR3 DNA sequence: TGTGCCAGCAGCTTAGAAACCAAGCGGGAGGGCCAGGCCAAAAACATTCAGTACTTC. Its translation: CASSLETKREGQAKNIQYF.

This clonotype has ten or more counts. The V call is TRBV4-1, the J call TRBJ1-2; TRBD1 is a possible D gene (5 bases). The V end lost 0 bases, the J end lost 2 bases, and 7 bases lay between the germline ends. Germline V lookup: CDR1 MGHRA, CDR2 YSYEKL. The CDR3 is 14 residues long. The CDR3: CASSQDRVNYGYTF. The CDR3, as DNA: TGCGCCAGCAGCCAAGACAGGGTAAACTATGGCTACACCTTC.

The sample holds many counts of this clonotype. The chain recombines TRBV27 with TRBJ2-2; tentatively, D is TRBD2 (6 bases). The germline CDR1 and CDR2 sequences are MNHEY and SMNVEV (reference sequence). CDR3 length equals 18 residues. V was cut by 5 bases and J by 0 bases, with 19 bases left in between. DNA of the CDR3: TGTGCCAGCAGTCAGCGGGCTGTAACTTACGCGAACACCGGGGAGCTGTTTTTT. It yields the protein CASSQRAVTYANTGELFF.

The J gene is TRBJ2-4, the V gene TRBV12-3 or TRBV12-4; D is perhaps TRBD2 (6 bases). The germline V and J ends were trimmed by 3 bases and 0 bases, with 18 bases remaining between them. The CDR3 is 18 amino acids. The DNA of the CDR3 is TGTGCCAGCAGTTTTACTCCGCGGGCGGGAATAGCCAAAAACATTCAGTACTTC. Its translation: CASSFTPRAGIAKNIQYF.

This clonotype was recorded many times. The V and J genes are TRBV20-1 and TRBJ2-2; 7 bases fit TRBD2. The CDR3 sequence is 14 residues long. CDR1 DFQATT and CDR2 SNEGSKA come from the germline V gene (reference sequence). Trimming at V came to 1 base and at J to 6 bases, leaving 5 bases not matched to a gene. The chain's CDR3 is CSARGAAGAGELFF. The CDR3, as DNA: TGCAGTGCTAGAGGGGCGGCGGGAGCCGGGGAGCTGTTTTTT.

There are a few counts of this clonotype. The CDR3 is CASSLAGRTYNEQFF. CDR3 bases: TGTGCCAGCAGCTTGGCCGGGCGAACCTACAATGAGCAGTTCTTC. The rearrangement uses TRBV5-8 and TRBJ2-1; no clear D. Germline V gene lookup returns CDR1 SGHTS and CDR2 YDEGEE. Trimming took off 0 bases at V and 2 bases at J, with 9 bases between the two ends. The CDR3 covers 15 residues.

In its sample, this clonotype was seen once. This sequence joins TRBV5-1 and TRBJ2-6; the match to TRBD1 covers 7 bases. The ends lost 1 base at V and 0 bases at J; junction bases unmatched: 4. From germline, CDR1 is SGHRS and CDR2 YFSETQ. The CDR3 consists of 17 residues. CDR3 DNA: TGCGCCAGCAGCTTGACGGGACAGAGCTCTGGGGCCAACGTCCTGACTTTC. This sequence encodes CASSLTGQSSGANVLTF.

This clonotype was recorded many times. The genes are TRBV1 and TRBJ2-7; the table assigns TRBD2, which was not confirmed against the DNA. TRBV1 is deemed a pseudogene. The CDR3 runs to 18 residues. CDR3: CTSSQDFLLAALPYEQYF. The CDR3 DNA reads TGCACCAGCAGCCAAGATTTTCTACTAGCGGCCCTTCCCTACGAGCAGTACTTC.

This rearrangement joins TRBV20-1 to TRBJ2-7, with D tentatively TRBD2 (5 bases). The CDR3 extends over 13 amino acids. The germline V gene encodes CDR1 DFQATT and CDR2 SNEGSKA (reference sequence). The CDR3 here is CSAPLRGGYEQYF. CDR3 nucleotides: TGCAGCGCCCCCCTCCGCGGAGGCTACGAGCAGTACTTC.

In this sample, this clonotype turned up many times. The chain joins TRBV5-1 to TRBJ2-4, with 8 bases aligning to TRBD1. Looked up from germline, CDR1 is SGHRS and CDR2 is YFSETQ. This CDR3 comprises 14 residues. J gave up 7 bases and V 4 bases, and 7 bases lay outside the gene matches. The CDR3 loop reads CASSTNGQGNIQYF. CDR3 DNA sequence: TGCGCCAGCAGCACCAACGGACAGGGTAACATTCAGTACTTC. Complete variable domain (other parts from reference TRBV5-1 and TRBJ2-4): KAGVTQTPRYLIKTRGQQVTLSCSPISGHRSVSWYQQTPGQGLQFLFEYFSETQRNKGNFPGRFSGRQFSNSRSEMNVSTLELGDSALYLCASSTNGQGNIQYFGAGTRLSVL.

V gene TRBV7-2 combines with J gene TRBJ2-7, with TRBD2 as a possible D gene (6 bases). Germline V lookup: CDR1 SGHTA, CDR2 FQGNSA. There are 18 residues in the CDR3. V was cut by 5 bases and J by 4 bases, with 27 bases left in between. The CDR3 DNA reads TGTGCCAGCAGCCCGCGTCAGGGAAGGCAGATCGGGAGATACGAGCAGTACTTC. Amino acid sequence: CASSPRQGRQIGRYEQYF. Full variable domain (remainder filled in from reference TRBV7-2 and TRBJ2-7): GAGVSQSPSNKVTEKGKDVELRCDPISGHTALYWYRQSLGQGLEFLIYFQGNSAPDKSGLPSDRFSAERTGGSVSTLTIQRTQQEDSAVYLCASSPRQGRQIGRYEQYFGPGTRLTVT.

This chain connects TRBV6-6 to TRBJ1-2; no clear D gene. The CDR3 is 15 residues long. V lost 4 bases to trimming and J lost 0 bases, with 12 bases between them. Per the germline V gene, CDR1 is MNHNY and CDR2 is SVGAGI (reference sequence). The CDR3: CASSFSQAANYGYTF. The CDR3 region has the DNA TGTGCCAGCAGTTTTAGTCAGGCCGCTAACTATGGCTACACCTTC.

The sample holds many counts of this clonotype. The chain links TRBV14 to TRBJ1-6; D is unclear. The CDR3 sequence is 13 residues long. V was trimmed by 4 bases and J by 8 bases, leaving 9 bases between them. Germline CDR1 is SGHDN and CDR2 is FVKESK. CDR3 region: CASSLRVDSPLHF. CDR3 DNA: TGTGCCAGCAGCCTACGAGTCGATTCACCCCTCCACTTT.

The rearrangement joins TRBV4-3 to TRBJ2-1; 7 nucleotides match TRBD1. The CDR3 spans 14 residues. Germline CDR1 reads LGHNA; CDR2 reads YSLEER. Losses at the gene ends were 3 bases for V and 8 bases for J; bases not matched to a gene: 7. The CDR3 DNA is TGCGCCAGCAGCCAGACAGGGAAGGGGGATGAGCAGTTCTTC. Translated, it gives CASSQTGKGDEQFF.

This clonotype occurred many times. This chain connects TRBV7-2 to TRBJ1-3; the D is unclear. From germline, CDR1 is SGHTA and CDR2 FQGNSA. This CDR3 comprises 16 residues. V was shortened by 2 bases and J by 0 bases, with 11 bases between the two germline ends. The CDR3 nucleotides are TGTGCCAGCAGCTTAAGTCACTACGGCTCTGGAAACACCATATATTTT. This codes for CASSLSHYGSGNTIYF. Together with reference TRBV7-2 and TRBJ1-3, the CDR3 gives the full variable domain: GAGVSQSPSNKVTEKGKDVELRCDPISGHTALYWYRQSLGQGLEFLIYFQGNSAPDKSGLPSDRFSAERTGGSVSTLTIQRTQQEDSAVYLCASSLSHYGSGNTIYFGEGSWLTVV.

The sample holds a few counts of this clonotype. The chain links TRBV5-1 to TRBJ2-2; no definite D call. Trimming cost V 0 bases and J 3 bases, with 12 bases left between them. The CDR3 runs 16 residues. Germline CDR1 and CDR2: SGHRS and YFSETQ. The CDR3 DNA is TGCGCCAGCAGCTTGGAGGTGTCCCCCTACACCGGGGAGCTGTTTTTT. Translating gives CASSLEVSPYTGELFF.

The sample holds many counts of this clonotype. This sequence joins TRBV10-3 and TRBJ2-1, with 13 positions matching TRBD2. The CDR3 totals 16 residues. V lost 6 bases and J lost 4; bases outside the gene matches: 6. Germline V gene lookup returns CDR1 ENHRY and CDR2 SYGVKD. The CDR3 DNA reads as TGTGCCATCAGCACTAGGACTAGCGGGAGTTACAATGAGCAGTTCTTC. As protein: CAISTRTSGSYNEQFF.